The next 10 T cell receptor beta chains were all read from a single sample in a study of cytomegalovirus exposure and HLA in healthy donors (dated by TCRdb to 2017 to 2019). The library was built by means of the immunoSEQ multiplex PCR assay. A mixture of 60 forward primers for TCR Vbeta segments and 13 reverse primers for TCR Jbeta segments was used in the multiplex PCR. TCRdb mirrors the immuneACCESS table, restricted to in-frame sequences. Some clones are absent from its copies; in checked studies, under half trace to an unresolved V gene, and the reason for the others is unknown. This sample comprises under 200,000 clones, about 13% of them detected only once. Of the sample, under 10% falls within the top ten clones. The material sequenced was PBMCs. The receptor source for this set is a man aged 45 to 65 in good health and CMV-seropositive.

There are a few counts of this clone. J is TRBJ1-2 and V is TRBV11-3, with D perhaps TRBD1 (6 bases). Trimming removed 1 base from V and 6 bases from J, with 15 bases in between. This CDR3 is built from 15 residues. The germline gives CDR1 SGHNT, CDR2 YENEEA. The chain's CDR3 is CASSLVSGGAHGYTF. In nucleotides, the CDR3 is TGTGCCAGCAGCTTAGTTTCGGGGGGCGCGCATGGCTACACCTTC.

This clone appeared a few times. The V gene is TRBV5-1, the J gene TRBJ2-1; D gene ambiguous. Germline CDR1 SGHRS, CDR2 YFSETQ. The ends were cut back, 3 bases at V and 8 bases at J, with 6 bases in the middle. CDR3 length: 11 amino acids. The CDR3 loop reads CASSSVDEQFF. The CDR3 nucleotides read TGCGCCAGCAGCTCGGTAGATGAGCAGTTCTTC.

This chain connects TRBV6-5 to TRBJ2-5; 13 positions agree with TRBD2. After removal of 4 bases from V and 7 bases from J, the junction contained 9 bases not matched to a gene. This CDR3 has 16 residues. In germline, CDR1 is MNHEY, CDR2 SVGAGI. CDR3 sequence reads: CASSSGLAGTRGTQYF. In DNA form, the CDR3 reads TGTGCCAGCAGTTCGGGACTAGCGGGGACGAGGGGGACCCAGTACTTC.

This sequence joins TRBV7-2 and TRBJ1-2; D perhaps matches TRBD1 (6 bases). The CDR3 extends over 14 amino acids. CDR1 is SGHTA, CDR2 FQGNSA, per germline. V dropped 5 bases and J dropped 4 bases, with 14 bases sitting between them. This CDR3 is CASSSLPGAYGYTF. The CDR3 coding sequence is TGTGCCAGCAGCAGTCTCCCAGGGGCCTATGGCTACACCTTC.

Only a few counts were recorded for this clone. V gene TRBV2 combines with J gene TRBJ1-2; unclear D gene. The CDR3 is 13 residues long. The V end lost 7 bases, the J end lost 2 bases, and 11 bases lay between the germline ends. Germline lookup yields CDR1 SNHLY and CDR2 FYNNEI. The DNA for the CDR3 is TGTGCCAGCACCCGCCAGGCAAACTATGGCTACACCTTC. Protein sequence: CASTRQANYGYTF. Drawing the rest from reference TRBV2 and TRBJ1-2, the complete variable domain is EPEVTQTPSHQVTQMGQEVILRCVPISNHLYFYWYRQILGQKVEFLVSFYNNEISEKSEIFDDQFSVERPDGSNFTLKIRSTKLEDSAMYFCASTRQANYGYTFGSGTRLTVV.

This clone was seen more than once but under ten times. The chain carries TRBV6-6 and TRBJ2-7; D is uncertain. The germline V and J ends were trimmed by 6 bases and 3 bases, with 9 bases remaining between them. Germline loops: CDR1 MNHNY, CDR2 SVGAGI (reference sequence). The CDR3 totals 12 residues. This CDR3 is CASRGDLYEQYF. CDR3 DNA: TGTGCCAGCAGGGGCGATCTCTACGAGCAGTACTTC.

The sample holds a few counts of this clone. V gene TRBV18 combines with J gene TRBJ2-3, with D uncertain. Trimming cost V 3 bases and J 4 bases, with 5 bases left between them. Germline lookup yields CDR1 KGHSH and CDR2 LQKENI. The length of the CDR3 is 12 residues. CDR3 in amino acids: CASSPRPDTQYF. As DNA, the CDR3 is TGTGCCAGCTCACCTCGTCCAGATACGCAGTATTTT.

This clone occurred a few times. This chain joins TRBV7-9 and TRBJ2-5, with TRBD2 matching 8 bases. Germline loops: CDR1 SEHNR, CDR2 FQNEAQ (reference sequence). CDR3 length: 13 residues. V dropped 5 bases and J dropped 5; count of bases not matched to a gene: 4. CDR3 protein: CASSRGGLETQYF. CDR3 coding DNA: TGTGCCAGCAGCCGGGGGGGTTTGGAGACCCAGTACTTC.

This chain joins TRBV7-2 and TRBJ2-2; TRBD2 might be the D (6 bases). The CDR3 is 15 amino acids. Trimming cost V 1 base and J 6 bases, with 12 bases left between them. Germline CDR1 SGHTA, CDR2 FQGNSA. In nucleotides, the CDR3 is TGTGCCAGCAGCTTAGTATTGGGCGGGGCCGGGGAGCTGTTTTTT. It yields the protein CASSLVLGGAGELFF.

Only a few counts were recorded for this clone. The chain couples TRBV18 to TRBJ1-5, with no clear D. V lost 5 bases to trimming and J lost 4 bases, with 9 bases between them. CDR3 length: 13 amino acids. Germline V gives CDR1 KGHSH, CDR2 LQKENI. The CDR3 DNA follows: TGTGCCAGCTCATCGGGAGGAAATCAGCCCCAGCATTTT. Translating it yields CASSSGGNQPQHF.